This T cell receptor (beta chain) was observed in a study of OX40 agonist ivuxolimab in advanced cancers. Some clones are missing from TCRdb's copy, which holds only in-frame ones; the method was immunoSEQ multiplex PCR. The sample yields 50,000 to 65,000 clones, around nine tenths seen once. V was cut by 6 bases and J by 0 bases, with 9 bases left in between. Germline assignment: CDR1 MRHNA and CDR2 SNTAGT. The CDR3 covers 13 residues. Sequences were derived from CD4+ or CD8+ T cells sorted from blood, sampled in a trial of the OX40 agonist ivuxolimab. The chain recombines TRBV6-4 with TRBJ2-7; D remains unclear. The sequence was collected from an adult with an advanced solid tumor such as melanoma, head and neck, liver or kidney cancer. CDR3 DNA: TGTGCCAGCAGCCGAGAGAACTCCTACGAGCAGTACTTC. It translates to CASSRENSYEQYF.